This TCR beta chain comes out of a study of early T cells in non-severe SARS-CoV-2 infection. Study-level background: Sequencing of bulk RNA from unsorted whole blood was done, without chain pairing. Study-level findings and limits: VDJdb-based matching was biased toward anti-spike CD8 responses and missed private and CD4 specificities.

Unique molecular identifiers were added to individual cDNA molecules. TCRdb re-called the 5' RACE reads through MiXCR, storing one row per CDR3 protein. The sample records tens of thousands of distinct CDR3 sequences, 12% being singletons. The CDR3 has 14 amino acids. Looked up from germline, CDR1 is SSHAT and CDR2 is FNYEAQ (reference sequence). This clonotype was observed a handful of times. No antigen is known for it. A junction boundary mismatches the germline segment, possibly from a read error. Sequences were obtained from whole blood. This clonotype was obtained from an adult who was a healthcare worker with PCR-confirmed SARS-CoV-2 infection or an uninfected control (not recorded which). This chain joins TRBV7-7 and TRBJ2-7, with D tentatively TRBD2 (5 bases). This CDR3 reads CASSFGAGAYEQYF. The CDR3 DNA is TGTGCTAGCAGCTTCGGAGCCGGGGCCTACGAGCAGTACTTC.